This TCR beta chain stems from a study of OX40 agonist ivuxolimab in advanced cancers. Regarding the complete study: Ivuxolimab was an agonistic, fully human IgG2 monoclonal antibody directed against OX40 (CD134), a costimulatory receptor. Intravenous ivuxolimab was administered to patients every 2 weeks at six dose levels: 0.01, 0.1, 0.3, 1.5, 3 and 10 mg/kg. Of the roughly 54 patients in dose escalation, some 20 had hepatocellular carcinoma, around 15 had melanoma, 9 had renal cell carcinoma and 9 had head and neck cancer. The dose-escalation cohort was 82.7% male with a mean age of about 58 years, ranging from 23 to 79. Patients were allowed to have had prior anti-PD-1, anti-PD-L1 or anti-CTLA-4 therapy, and approximately 39% of the dose-escalation patients had been treated with checkpoint inhibitors. Partial responses were achieved by three dose-escalation patients, of whom one had hepatocellular carcinoma and two had cutaneous melanoma. The purpose of peripheral TCRbeta sequencing was to test whether ivuxolimab changed TCR sequence diversity and led to clonal T-cell expansion. The monotherapy dose-escalation portion (N of about 49 patients) of the phase I ivuxolimab trial is reported in the paper. Overall results and qualifications from the work: Partial responders in the 0.1-3.0 mg/kg groups had among the lowest normalized peripheral clonal expansion, especially among CD8+ T cells. Low levels of normalized T-cell clonal expansion were also shown by some nonresponding patients. Which antigens the clonally expanded peripheral T cells were specific for was not determined. After ivuxolimab, expanded clones were on average more numerous among CD8+ T cells than among CD4+ T cells. Clonal expansion of both CD4+ and CD8+ blood T cells was observed from baseline to week 6 at doses 0.1 to 3.0 mg/kg.

The trial excluded patients who had a history of autoimmune disease or were on systemic immunosuppression. Peripheral blood for TCR sequencing was collected from all dose cohorts at baseline, on cycle 4 day 1, and on cycle 7 day 1. Samples were obtained from an open-label, multicenter, first-in-human phase I dose-escalation trial of ivuxolimab. Adults with locally advanced or metastatic melanoma, renal cell carcinoma, hepatocellular carcinoma or head and neck squamous cell carcinoma were enrolled in the trial. Before TCR sequencing, CD4+ T cells and CD8+ T cells were sorted from peripheral blood as separate populations. Trimming takes 4 bases from V and 0 bases from J, and the germline ends sit 7 bases apart. From the cysteine up to the phenylalanine, the CDR3 has a length of 13 residues. The CDR3 DNA has 39 bases and is translated from base 1. CDR1 and CDR2 are read off the germline V gene (reference sequence) as GTSNPN and SVGIG.

With regard to this clone: Its antigen target is currently unknown. No much larger clone exists at a distance of one base, and base qualities are not known.

For sequencing of the TCRbeta CDR3 region, genomic DNA was extracted from the sorted cells. The immunoSEQ Assay was used for sequencing of TCRbeta CDR3 regions. TCRdb's version of the immuneACCESS table is confined to in-frame rearrangements and falls short of the full clone set. An unresolved V gene accounts for under half of the shortfall where checked; the remainder is of unknown origin. For this sample the table gives about 82,000 clones, of which approximately 86% were detected only once. The ten largest clones capture 6% to 8% of the sample. This clonotype originated in an adult with an advanced solid tumor such as melanoma, head and neck, liver or kidney cancer. The source was CD4+ or CD8+ T cells sorted from blood, collected in a trial of the OX40 agonist ivuxolimab. The rearrangement combines TRBV30 with TRBJ1-3; there is no confident call for the D gene. The CDR3 reads as follows: CAWIGSSGNTIYF. The sequence in DNA is TGTGCCTGGATAGGGAGCTCTGGAAACACCATATATTTT.